This T cell receptor (beta chain) was recovered during a study of cytomegalovirus exposure and HLA in healthy donors. Primers: 60 Vbeta forward and 13 Jbeta reverse. Sequenced by immunoSEQ multiplex PCR; TCRdb stores in-frame clones only, minus some. Among 150,000 to 200,000 clones listed, around 70% were seen once. Germline-derived CDR1 and CDR2 are MDHEN and SYDVKM. This CDR3 has 17 residues. Trimming took off 4 bases at V and 2 bases at J, with 20 bases between the two ends. This receptor was taken from a male donor in good health and CMV-seronegative. This chain links TRBV28 with TRBJ2-5, with TRBD2 as a possible D gene (5 bases). Sequenced material: PBMCs. The DNA for the CDR3 is TGTGCCAGCAGTTCCCATGCGGGTCGTATGGCACAAGAGACCCAGTACTTC. Encoded protein: CASSSHAGRMAQETQYF. Full variable domain (outside the CDR3, taken from reference TRBV28 and TRBJ2-5): DVKVTQSSRYLVKRTGEKVFLECVQDMDHENMFWYRQDPGLGLRLIYFSYDVKMKEKGDIPEGYSVSREKKERFSLILESASTNQTSMYLCASSSHAGRMAQETQYFGPGTRLLVL.